These 18 T cell receptor beta chains originate from one sample sequenced in a study of T cell repertoires in cytomegalovirus infection. One entry per CDR3 protein results from TCRdb running MiXCR on the reads. The sample has approximately 500,000 distinct CDR3 sequences; approximately 17% are singletons. The sequenced sample consisted of CD8+ T cells from PBMCs. Receptors originate from a human donor in good health (CMV status not recorded). Some clones in this sample may be carry-over from other donors' samples.

CDR3 sequence reads: CSARARDRVMSEQFF. DNA for the CDR3: TGCAGTGCTAGAGCTCGGGACAGGGTGATGAGTGAGCAGTTCTTC. The chain joins TRBV20-1 to TRBJ2-1; TRBD1 matches 9 bases. Losses at the gene ends were 1 base for V and 9 bases for J; bases not matched to a gene: 10. The CDR3 consists of 15 residues. Germline CDR1 and CDR2: DFQATT and SNEGSKA (reference sequence).

This clonotype was seen a handful of times. The rearrangement uses TRBV6-2 or TRBV6-3 and TRBJ2-1; 14 bases fit TRBD2. The junction had 8 bases not matched to a gene; V was cut back by 7 bases and J by 0 bases. Germline CDR1 MNHEY, CDR2 SVGEGT. The CDR3 is 18 residues long. The DNA for the CDR3 is TGTGCCAGCATAGGACTAGCGGGGGGTCCGAGCTCCTACAATGAGCAGTTCTTC. Translated, it gives CASIGLAGGPSSYNEQFF.

This clonotype was counted many times. The rearrangement uses TRBV27 and TRBJ2-3; 13 positions agree with TRBD2. The V segment lost 5 bases and the J segment 2 bases; nucleotides outside the gene matches: 13. The length of the CDR3 is 19 residues. Germline V gene lookup returns CDR1 MNHEY and CDR2 SMNVEV (reference sequence). CDR3 sequence reads: CASSSGLAGEGWDTDTQYF. In DNA, the CDR3 is TGTGCCAGCAGTAGCGGACTAGCGGGAGAGGGATGGGACACAGATACGCAGTATTTT.

This clonotype was seen at least ten times. CDR3 sequence reads: CASSYLTSPFDTQYF. For the CDR3, the DNA is TGTGCCAGCAGTTACCTTACGTCACCGTTCGATACGCAGTATTTT. V is TRBV6-2 or TRBV6-3 and J is TRBJ2-3; D gene uncertain. V shed 2 bases and J shed 6 bases, with 15 bases lying between them. The CDR3 length is 15 residues. Germline CDR1 is MNHEY and CDR2 is SVGEGT.

The V gene is TRBV29-1, the J gene TRBJ2-7, with D perhaps matching TRBD1 (6 bases). CDR1 SQVTM and CDR2 ANQGSEA come from the germline V gene. Trimming took off 4 bases at V and 4 bases at J, with 17 bases between the two ends. CDR3 length equals 14 residues. CDR3 sequence: CSVATGSPSYEQYF. In nucleotides, the CDR3 is TGCAGCGTTGCCACAGGGTCCCCAAGTTACGAGCAGTACTTC.

This clonotype has at least ten counts. The chain couples TRBV12-3 or TRBV12-4 to TRBJ1-5; D might be TRBD1 (5 bases). The CDR3 is 14 residues long. With 2 bases removed from V and 7 bases from J, the gap between germline ends came to 12 bases. CDR3 protein: CASSLKGDGQPQHF. CDR3 nucleotide sequence: TGTGCCAGCAGTTTAAAAGGGGACGGCCAGCCCCAGCATTTT.

This clonotype showed up many times. CDR3 DNA: TGTGCCAGCAGCTTAGGAATAGGGGAGACCCAGTACTTC. Its protein is CASSLGIGETQYF. The rearrangement uses TRBV7-8 and TRBJ2-5, with D unresolved. The CDR3 totals 13 residues. Between the trimmed V and J ends, which lost 1 base and 5 bases, there was a span of 8 bases. Germline loops: CDR1 SGHVS, CDR2 FQNEAQ.

This clonotype was observed a handful of times. This chain links TRBV27 with TRBJ2-5; D unclear. The CDR3 sequence is 14 residues long. V lost 4 bases, J lost 1 base, and 10 bases lay in between. CDR1 is MNHEY, CDR2 SMNVEV, per germline (reference sequence). The CDR3 nucleotides read TGTGCCAGCAGTTCCTTAGTTGCCCAAGAGACCCAGTACTTC. Its translation is CASSSLVAQETQYF.

This clonotype was seen ten or more times. V gene TRBV12-3 or TRBV12-4 combines with J gene TRBJ1-1; D ambiguous. This CDR3 comprises 14 residues. Trimming removed 5 bases at V and 1 base at J, with 11 bases between. DNA of the CDR3: TGTGCCAGCAGTCTGGGAATGGGGAACACTGAAGCTTTCTTT. Amino acid sequence: CASSLGMGNTEAFF.

This rearrangement joins TRBV20-1 to TRBJ2-4; D may be TRBD2 (5 bases). Germline V CDR1 and CDR2: DFQATT, SNEGSKA (reference sequence). The CDR3 sequence is 14 residues long. Trimming shortened V by 6 bases and J by 1 base, and 13 bases separated the two germline ends. CDR3 in DNA: TGCAGTGCGTGGGTATTAGCGGCCAAAAACATTCAGTACTTC. Amino acid sequence: CSAWVLAAKNIQYF.

There are many counts of this clonotype. The chain's CDR3 is CASMIGVSGNTEAFF. The CDR3 DNA reads as TGTGCCAGCATGATTGGAGTTAGCGGAAACACTGAAGCTTTCTTT. The chain is built from TRBV7-8 and TRBJ1-1; D not certain. Germline V gene sequence: CDR1 SGHVS, CDR2 FQNEAQ. This CDR3 region has 15 residues. V was cut by 7 bases and J by 2 bases, with 17 bases left in between. Variable domain in full (rest from reference TRBV7-8 and TRBJ1-1): GAGVSQSPRYKVAKRGQDVALRCDPISGHVSLFWYQQALGQGPEFLTYFQNEAQLDKSGLPSDRFFAERPEGSVSTLKIQRTQQEDSAVYLCASMIGVSGNTEAFFGQGTRLTVV.

The chain is built from TRBV4-1 and TRBJ2-7; the D gene is possibly TRBD2 (5 bases). The CDR3 totals 16 residues. Germline V gives CDR1 MGHRA, CDR2 YSYEKL. Trimming pared 1 base from V and 3 bases from J, leaving 16 bases between. As DNA, the CDR3 is TGCGCCAGCAGCCAAGGCGCCGCGGGTGGCAGCTACGAGCAGTACTTC. This encodes CASSQGAAGGSYEQYF.

This clonotype was recorded at least ten times. The chain uses TRBV11-2 and TRBJ1-2; D possibly corresponds to TRBD1 (5 bases). The V end was cut by 5 bases, the J end by 8 bases, with 21 bases between. The germline CDR1 and CDR2 sequences are SGHAT and FQNNGV. The CDR3 is 15 amino acids. The CDR3 DNA is TGTGCCAGCAGCGGCAGAGCGGGGGATCTATTAGGCTACACCTTC. This encodes CASSGRAGDLLGYTF.

There are a few counts of this clonotype. The rearrangement links TRBV4-2 to TRBJ1-1; D ambiguous. The CDR3 consists of 14 residues. Germline CDR1 LGHNA, CDR2 YNFKEQ. Between the trimmed V and J ends, which lost 0 bases and 5 bases, there was a span of 10 bases. The CDR3 loop is CASSQEVSSTEAFF. The CDR3, as DNA: TGTGCCAGCAGCCAAGAGGTTTCGTCTACTGAAGCTTTCTTT.

The genes are TRBV9 and TRBJ1-1; TRBD1 aligns across 11 bases. Unmatched junction bases numbered 6, after V lost 4 bases and J lost 7 bases. The CDR3 loop spans 14 amino acids. From germline, CDR1 is SGDLS and CDR2 YYNGEE. The CDR3 nucleotides read TGTGCCAGCAGCCTAGGACAGGGGGCTGGTGAAGCTTTCTTT. Translating gives CASSLGQGAGEAFF. Based on the CDR3 plus reference TRBV9 and TRBJ1-1, the full variable domain is DSGVTQTPKHLITATGQRVTLRCSPRSGDLSVYWYQQSLDQGLQFLIQYYNGEERAKGNILERFSAQQFPDLHSELNLSSLELGDSALYFCASSLGQGAGEAFFGQGTRLTVV.

The sample holds many counts of this clonotype. This sequence joins TRBV10-3 and TRBJ2-5, with 7 bases fitting TRBD1. CDR3 length: 17 amino acids. The V and J ends lost 0 bases and 0 bases, in that order; junction bases with no gene match: 7. The germline V gene has CDR1 ENHRY and CDR2 SYGVKD. CDR3 nucleotides: TGTGCCATCAGTGAGTCGAGTAGCAGGGGGTACCAAGAGACCCAGTACTTC. Residues: CAISESSSRGYQETQYF.

This clonotype has at least ten counts. The CDR3 nucleotides are TGTGCTAGTGGTTTGCCGGGAGGGGGATTCACAGATACGCAGTATTTT. The encoded protein is CASGLPGGGFTDTQYF. The V gene is TRBV12-5, the J gene TRBJ2-3, with TRBD2 identical over 8 bases. With 2 bases clipped from V and 2 bases from J, the junction kept 6 bases outside the gene matches. The CDR3 is made up of 16 amino acids. Germline V gene data show CDR1 as LGHNT and CDR2 as FRNRAP.

This clonotype was picked up many times. This chain uses TRBV5-5 with TRBJ1-1; D remains ambiguous. With 1 base removed from V and 0 bases from J, the gap between germline ends came to 4 bases. CDR3 length: 13 amino acids. CDR1 and CDR2 from the germline V gene are SGHKS and YYEKEE (reference sequence). Here the CDR3 reads CASSLFLNTEAFF. The DNA of the CDR3 is TGTGCCAGCAGCTTGTTTTTGAACACTGAAGCTTTCTTT.